One and the same sample provided the 5 T cell receptor beta chains below, sequenced in a study of cytomegalovirus exposure and HLA in healthy donors. PCR was performed using 60 Vbeta and 13 Jbeta primers. The repertoire was sequenced with immunoSEQ multiplex PCR; TCRdb's copy has only in-frame clones and lacks some. The sample yields more than 150,000 clones, 76% seen once. What was sequenced was PBMCs. The source of these receptors is a man younger than 30 in good health and CMV-seronegative.

The chain has TRBV9 and TRBJ2-7; D remains ambiguous. Looked up from germline, CDR1 is SGDLS and CDR2 is YYNGEE. This CDR3 has 15 amino acids. V lost 3 bases to trimming and J lost 6 bases, with 19 bases between them. CDR3 protein: CASSALPAEVAEQYF. The CDR3 DNA sequence: TGTGCCAGCAGCGCCCTCCCCGCCGAGGTGGCCGAGCAGTACTTC.

The rearrangement uses TRBV5-6 and TRBJ1-5, with D perhaps TRBD1 (6 bases). V lost 4 bases to trimming and J lost 2 bases, with 10 bases between them. CDR3 length: 14 residues. The germline V gene encodes CDR1 SGHDT and CDR2 YYEEEE. The CDR3, as DNA: TGTGCCAGCAGCCCAGGGGCTGGCAATCAGCCCCAGCATTTT. Its protein is CASSPGAGNQPQHF.

The chain uses TRBV7-8 and TRBJ2-7, with 8 nucleotides matching TRBD1. CDR3 length: 15 amino acids. The germline gives CDR1 SGHVS, CDR2 FQNEAQ. Trimming at V came to 5 bases and at J to 5 bases, leaving 11 bases not matched to a gene. The CDR3 spells CASSPPGTGLNEQYF. Written as DNA, the CDR3 is TGTGCCAGCAGCCCCCCCGGGACAGGTCTCAACGAGCAGTACTTC.

CDR3 in DNA: TGCAGCTCCGACGGGGTGAACACTGAAGCTTTCTTT. Translated, it gives CSSDGVNTEAFF. The rearrangement uses TRBV29-1 and TRBJ1-1; no clear D. This CDR3 region has 12 residues. Germline CDR1 reads SQVTM; CDR2 reads ANQGSEA. The ends were cut back, 8 bases at V and 0 bases at J, with 10 bases in the middle.

This clone was detected only a few times. The chain links TRBV10-3 to TRBJ2-7; 9 bases are a match to TRBD1. The CDR3 runs 13 residues. CDR1 and CDR2 (germline): ENHRY, SYGVKD. The V gene end was trimmed by 11 bases and the J gene end by 1 base; junction bases not matched to a gene: 6. The CDR3 coding sequence is TGTGCCTCCCGGGACAGGGTTTCCTACGAGCAGTACTTC. Its protein is CASRDRVSYEQYF.